This is a list of T cell receptor beta chains from one sample in a study of response to subunit inactivated influenza vaccine. TCRdb analysed the RT-PCR reads with MiXCR anew, one entry per CDR3 protein. The sample has about 780,000 distinct CDR3 sequences, about 18% seen once; the top ten hold approximately 10%. The sequenced sample was PBMCs from blood, obtained approximately 5 days after vaccination. Every receptor here comes from a man aged 45-65 years who received an inactivated influenza vaccine. Both conserved end residues are part of each CDR3. Fields, in order: clone size, J gene, D gene, V gene, CDR3 protein, CDR3 DNA. D genes are given only for firm matches. Clone size is given for some rows only: seen once, a few or many times, or a class if the clone is expanded.

>-|TRBJ2-1|TRBD1|TRBV24-1
CATSDKTPGQGTYNEQFF
TGTGCCACCAGTGACAAAACCCCGGGACAGGGAACCTACAATGAGCAGTTCTTC
>-|TRBJ2-3|TRBD2|TRBV20-1
CSARISGRARDTQYF
TGCAGTGCTAGGATTAGCGGGAGGGCAAGAGATACGCAGTATTTT
>few|TRBJ1-3|-|TRBV9
CASSATIPLTGSGNTIYF
TGTGCCAGCAGCGCGACTATACCGTTGACAGGCTCTGGAAACACCATATATTTT
>few|TRBJ2-3|-|TRBV6-5
CASSSQDNPETDTQYF
TGTGCCAGCAGTTCTCAGGACAACCCAGAGACAGATACGCAGTATTTT
>-|TRBJ1-6|-|TRBV28
CASSLFGDSSSPLHF
TGTGCCAGCAGTTTATTCGGGGATTCGAGCTCACCCCTCCACTTT
>-|TRBJ2-7|TRBD1|TRBV10-3
CAISVTGTGRQTYEQYF
TGTGCCATCAGTGTTACCGGGACAGGGCGCCAAACCTACGAGCAGTACTTC
>-|TRBJ2-1|TRBD1|TRBV5-1
CASRKTGGGLYNEQFF
TGCGCCAGCAGAAAGACAGGGGGTGGACTTTACAATGAGCAGTTCTTC
>-|TRBJ2-5|-|TRBV6-1
CASSDTGTGFETQYF
TGTGCCAGCAGTGATACAGGGACGGGCTTTGAGACCCAGTACTTC
>-|TRBJ2-6|-|TRBV7-9
CASKMGHSGANVLTF
TGTGCCAGCAAAATGGGCCACTCTGGGGCCAACGTCCTGACTTTC
>once|TRBJ1-2|-|TRBV10-3
CATKLQGFYGYTF
TGTGCCACGAAGTTACAGGGTTTCTATGGCTACACCTTC
>-|TRBJ2-2|-|TRBV6-1
CASRPDLGDTGELFF
TGTGCCAGCAGACCCGACTTAGGGGACACCGGGGAGCTGTTTTTT
>-|TRBJ1-2|-|TRBV7-6
CASSLESGPNYGYTF
TGTGCCAGCAGCTTAGAATCAGGGCCCAACTATGGCTACACCTTC
>few|TRBJ1-5|-|TRBV19
CASSPRVGPRSNQPQHF
TGTGCCAGTAGTCCAAGGGTGGGACCTAGGAGCAATCAGCCCCAGCATTTT
>many|TRBJ2-7|-|TRBV7-9
CASSPQGRGGEQYF
TGTGCCAGCAGCCCCCAGGGTAGGGGTGGCGAGCAGTACTTC
>-|TRBJ2-5|TRBD2|TRBV29-1
CSVDFEGGETQYF
TGCAGCGTTGATTTTGAGGGAGGGGAGACCCAGTACTTC
>many|TRBJ2-5|-|TRBV3-1
CASSQDSGSQETQYF
TGTGCCAGCAGCCAAGATAGTGGTTCCCAAGAGACCCAGTACTTC
>-|TRBJ2-7|-|TRBV20-1
CSASPNVLYEQYF
TGCAGTGCTAGCCCTAATGTTCTATACGAGCAGTACTTC